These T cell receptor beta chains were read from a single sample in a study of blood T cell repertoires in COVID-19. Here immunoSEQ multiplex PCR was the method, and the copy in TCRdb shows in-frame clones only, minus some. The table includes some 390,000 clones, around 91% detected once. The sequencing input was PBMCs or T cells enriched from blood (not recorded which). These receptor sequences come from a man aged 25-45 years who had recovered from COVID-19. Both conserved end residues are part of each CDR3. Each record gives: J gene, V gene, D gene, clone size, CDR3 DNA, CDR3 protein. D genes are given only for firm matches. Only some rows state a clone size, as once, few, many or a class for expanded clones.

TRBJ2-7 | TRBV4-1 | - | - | TGCGCCAGCAGCCAAGATGTCGGGACTCGTTTACTAGTCTACGAGCAGTACTTC | CASSQDVGTRLLVYEQYF
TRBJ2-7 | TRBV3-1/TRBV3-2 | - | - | TGTGCCAGCAGCCAAAAGCGGCCAGGGGAACTGTACTTC | CASSQKRPGELYF
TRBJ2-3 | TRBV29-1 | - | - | TGCAGCGTTGTAGGGGCAGGGTCAAGGGCAGATACGCAGTATTTT | CSVVGAGSRADTQYF
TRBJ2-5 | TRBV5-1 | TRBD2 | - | TGCGCCAGCAGCTTGAGGGCTAGCGGACAAGAGACCCAGTACTTC | CASSLRASGQETQYF
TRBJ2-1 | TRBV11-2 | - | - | TGTGCCAGCAGCCAGAACAATGAGCAGTTCTTC | CASSQNNEQFF
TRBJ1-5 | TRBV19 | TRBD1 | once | TGTGCCAGTAGACGAGACAGGGGGAACAGCAATCAGCCCCAGCATTTT | CASRRDRGNSNQPQHF
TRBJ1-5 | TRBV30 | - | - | TGTGCCTGTGGCGAGGGACAGCCCCAGCATTTT | CACGEGQPQHF
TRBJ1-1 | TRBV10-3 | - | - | TGTGCCATCAGTGAGTCCGGGGGGCATACTGAAGCTTTCTTT | CAISESGGHTEAFF
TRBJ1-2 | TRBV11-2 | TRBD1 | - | TGTGCCAGCAGCCCGACAGGGGCAAACTATGGCTACACCTTC | CASSPTGANYGYTF
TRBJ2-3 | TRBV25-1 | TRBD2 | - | TGTGCCAGCAGTCCGACTAGCGCAACCACAGATACGCAGTATTTT | CASSPTSATTDTQYF
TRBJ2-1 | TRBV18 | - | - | TGTGCCAGCGCCCAGGCCAATGAGCAGTTCTTC | CASAQANEQFF
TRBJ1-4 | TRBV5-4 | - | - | TGTGCCAGCAGCTTTTCCGGGACTCCACAGGAAAAACTGTTTTTT | CASSFSGTPQEKLFF
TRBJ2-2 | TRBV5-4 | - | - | TGTGCCAGCAGCTTGACGGAGGGAACCGGGGAGCTGTTTTTT | CASSLTEGTGELFF
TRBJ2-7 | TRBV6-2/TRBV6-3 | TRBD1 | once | TGTGCCAGCAGTTTAAGCACCGGGACAGGGATCTACGAGCAGTACTTC | CASSLSTGTGIYEQYF
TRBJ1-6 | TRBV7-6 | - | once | TGTGCCAGCAGCTTAGCGCTGGGAGGACGAGGGAGTAATTCACCCCTCCACTTT | CASSLALGGRGSNSPLHF
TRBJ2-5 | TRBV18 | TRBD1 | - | TGTGCCAGCTCACCACCGAGGACAGGGGGAGAGACCCAGTACTTC | CASSPPRTGGETQYF
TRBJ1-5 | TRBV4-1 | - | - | TGCGCCAGCAGCCTTCGAGAAGGCAATCAGCCCCAGCATTTT | CASSLREGNQPQHF
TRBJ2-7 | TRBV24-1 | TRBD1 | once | TGTGCCACCAGATTCCGGGACAGGACTTACGAGCAGTACTTC | CATRFRDRTYEQYF
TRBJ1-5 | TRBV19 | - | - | TGTGCCAGTAGTATAGAGACAGGCGCCGGTCAGCCCCAGCATTTT | CASSIETGAGQPQHF
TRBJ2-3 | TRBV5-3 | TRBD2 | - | TGTGCCAGAAGTACCCAACTAGCGGGAGATACGCAGTATTTT | CARSTQLAGDTQYF
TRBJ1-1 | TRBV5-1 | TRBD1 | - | TGCGCCAGCAGCTCTCCAGGGGGCTTGAACACTGAAGCTTTCTTT | CASSSPGGLNTEAFF
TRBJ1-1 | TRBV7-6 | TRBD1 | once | TGTGCCACGGGTGGGGGACAGGGTATGTTGGGTAGCACTGAAGCTTTCTTT | CATGGGQGMLGSTEAFF